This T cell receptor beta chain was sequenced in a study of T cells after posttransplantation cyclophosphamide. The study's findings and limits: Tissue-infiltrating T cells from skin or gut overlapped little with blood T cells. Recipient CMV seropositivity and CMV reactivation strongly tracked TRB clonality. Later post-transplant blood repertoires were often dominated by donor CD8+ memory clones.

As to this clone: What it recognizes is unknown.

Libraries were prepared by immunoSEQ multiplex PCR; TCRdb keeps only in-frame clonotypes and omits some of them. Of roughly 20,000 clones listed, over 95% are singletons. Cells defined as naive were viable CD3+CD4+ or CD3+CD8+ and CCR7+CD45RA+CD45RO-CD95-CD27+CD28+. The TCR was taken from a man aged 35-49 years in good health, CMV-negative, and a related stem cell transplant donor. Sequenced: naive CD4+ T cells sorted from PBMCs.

As DNA, the CDR3 is TGTGCCAGCAGCTACCTCTTAGGCGGGGATACCTACGAGCAGTACTTC. Protein product: CASSYLLGGDTYEQYF. The chain is built from TRBV28 and TRBJ2-7; TRBD2 might be the D (6 bases). CDR3 length: 16 amino acids. In germline, CDR1 is MDHEN, CDR2 SYDVKM. Trimming left V 6 bases short and J 2 bases short, with 20 bases between.